Below are 31 T cell receptor beta chains sequenced from a single sample in a study of breast tumors, draining lymph nodes, adjacent tissues. TCRdb fed the multiplex PCR reads into MiXCR, producing one record per CDR3 protein. The table has 55,000 to 75,000 distinct CDR3 sequences, about 40% seen once. Sample: breast tumor tissue. Receptors were obtained from a female donor with breast cancer. Some clones in this sample may be carry-over from other donors' samples.

This clonotype appeared a few times. CDR3 amino acids: CATSDRTGGAYNEQYF. Written as DNA, the CDR3 is TGTGCCACCAGTGACCGGACAGGGGGCGCCTACAATGAGCAGTATTTT. This rearrangement joins TRBV24-1 to TRBJ2-3; 11 positions match TRBD1. The CDR3 has 16 amino acids. J gave up 11 bases and V 4 bases, and 13 bases lay outside the gene matches. Germline V gene sequence: CDR1 KGHDR, CDR2 SFDVKD.

V usage is TRBV20-1 and J usage is TRBJ1-1; D is ambiguous. The CDR3 spans 14 residues. Trimming took off 2 bases at V and 0 bases at J, with 10 bases between the two ends. Germline V CDR1 and CDR2: DFQATT, SNEGSKA (reference sequence). The CDR3 spells CSARKRHLNTEAFF. CDR3 nucleotide sequence: TGCAGTGCTAGAAAGAGACACCTGAACACTGAAGCTTTCTTT.

The chain recombines TRBV25-1 with TRBJ2-7; unclear D gene. Germline-derived CDR1 and CDR2 are MGHDK and SYGVNS. V was cut by 3 bases and J by 5 bases, with 17 bases left in between. This CDR3 has 15 amino acids. The CDR3, as DNA: TGTGCCAGCAGTGAGACTGAAATCTTAAGTCACGAGCAGTACTTC. Translated: CASSETEILSHEQYF.

At least ten counts were recorded for this clonotype. This chain joins TRBV4-1 and TRBJ2-1; TRBD2 agrees at 13 bases. Per germline, CDR1 MGHRA and CDR2 YSYEKL. This CDR3 has 16 residues. Trimming removed 2 bases from V and 9 bases from J; junction bases left unmatched: 7. The CDR3 bases are TGCGCCAGCAGCCAATTGCGACTAGCGGGGGGCCTTGAGCAGTTCTTC. Translation: CASSQLRLAGGLEQFF.

This clonotype was picked up a small number of times. The chain has TRBV12-3 or TRBV12-4 and TRBJ2-6, with TRBD1 identical over 8 bases. With V trimmed by 5 bases and J by 4 bases, 13 bases remained unmatched. The CDR3 runs 18 residues. The CDR3 region is CASSLDRGSAGGANVLTF. CDR3 nucleotides: TGTGCCAGCAGTCTCGACAGGGGATCGGCAGGGGGGGCCAACGTCCTGACTTTC.

This clonotype was detected many times. This chain links TRBV27 with TRBJ2-7; 10 positions match TRBD2. Trimming at V came to 4 bases and at J to 2 bases, leaving 5 bases not matched to a gene. CDR3 size: 15 residues. Germline CDR1 MNHEY, CDR2 SMNVEV (reference sequence). The DNA for the CDR3 is TGTGCCAGCAGTTCTCCGGGACTAGCGACCTACGAGCAGTACTTC. Translation gives CASSSPGLATYEQYF.

Ten or more counts support this clonotype. The rearrangement links TRBV19 to TRBJ2-5; 9 nucleotides agree with TRBD2. V lost 4 bases and J lost 1; bases outside the gene matches: 13. The germline V gene has CDR1 LNHDA and CDR2 SQIVND (reference sequence). The CDR3 length is 18 residues. This CDR3 is CASSTSFAGGTSQETQYF. As DNA, the CDR3 is TGTGCCAGTAGTACTTCATTCGCGGGGGGGACGAGCCAAGAGACCCAGTACTTC. The full variable domain, completed using reference TRBV19 and TRBJ2-5, is DGGITQSPKYLFRKEGQNVTLSCEQNLNHDAMYWYRQDPGQGLRLIYYSQIVNDFQKGDIAEGYSVSREKKESFPLTVTSAQKNPTAFYLCASSTSFAGGTSQETQYFGPGTRLLVL.

This clonotype was seen only once. The genes are TRBV29-1 and TRBJ2-2; D may match TRBD1 or TRBD2 (5 bases each). The CDR3 has 14 residues. The ends were cut back, 7 bases at V and 6 bases at J, with 18 bases in the middle. Germline V lookup: CDR1 SQVTM, CDR2 ANQGSEA. CDR3 residues: CSAAGTLNPGELFF. The CDR3 coding sequence is TGCAGCGCTGCCGGGACGTTGAATCCCGGGGAGCTGTTTTTT.

Worth noting for this clonotype: The DNA is omitted, as the CDR3 cannot be located on it reliably, and the CDR3 follows TCRdb's listing. The rearrangement uses TRBV24-1 and TRBJ2-7; the table's D call, TRBD1, has no DNA check behind it. Germline V gene data show CDR1 as KGHDR and CDR2 as SFDVKD. Inclusive of both ends, the CDR3 amounts to 20 amino acids. The CDR3 sequence is CATSIYLCSATGANSYEQYF.

On this clonotype: Just one base apart from a much larger clone, this may be a read error. CDR3 bases: TGTGCCAGCAGCCTCGGGGCAGCGGGCGAGCAGTTCTTC. Its protein product is CASSLGAAGEQFF. The chain combines TRBV3-1 with TRBJ2-1, with D perhaps TRBD2 (6 bases). Deletions cut 4 bases from V and 10 bases from J, with 14 bases between. From germline, CDR1 is LGHDT and CDR2 YNNKEL (reference sequence). This CDR3 is 13 amino acids long.

For this clonotype: Compared with germline, one end of the junction differs, possibly owing to a read error. The chain carries TRBV15 and TRBJ2-4; TRBD1 might be the D (6 bases). This CDR3 region has 13 residues. The germline V gene has CDR1 LNHNV and CDR2 YYDKDF (reference sequence). The CDR3 nucleotides read TGTGCCACCAGCGCAGGGGCCAAGAACATTCGGTACTTC. It encodes CATSAGAKNIRYF.

This clonotype came up a few times. The chain joins TRBV6-2 or TRBV6-3 to TRBJ1-2, with D uncertain. The V gene lost 6 bases and the J gene lost 3 bases, with 20 bases spanning the gap. This CDR3 has 16 amino acids. Germline lookup yields CDR1 MNHEY and CDR2 SVGEGT. The CDR3 region has the DNA TGTGCCAGCAGGCAATCCCTGCGGGCCGGAGACTATGGCTACACCTTC. Protein: CASRQSLRAGDYGYTF.

This clonotype was counted a single time. The chain is built from TRBV5-4 and TRBJ1-2; the match to TRBD1 covers 9 bases. CDR3 length equals 14 residues. Germline-derived CDR1 and CDR2 are SGHNT and YYREEE (reference sequence). V dropped 0 bases and J dropped 8; count of bases not matched to a gene: 5. CDR3: CASSLGDRVGGYTF. CDR3 nucleotide sequence: TGTGCCAGCAGCTTGGGGGACAGGGTCGGCGGCTACACCTTC.

The V and J genes are TRBV7-6 and TRBJ2-5; tentatively, D is TRBD2 (6 bases). Trimming left V 6 bases short and J 3 bases short, with 11 bases between. Germline CDR1 reads SGHVS; CDR2 reads FNYEAQ. The CDR3 totals 13 residues. The CDR3 spells CASRRAGEETQYF. In nucleotides, the CDR3 is TGTGCCAGCAGACGAGCGGGTGAAGAGACCCAGTACTTC.

This clonotype appeared many times. Written as DNA, the CDR3 is TGTGCCAGCAGCTTTGAACGCAATCAGCCCCAGCATTTT. The encoded protein is CASSFERNQPQHF. The chain has TRBV7-2 and TRBJ1-5; D gene unclear. Germline loops: CDR1 SGHTA, CDR2 FQGNSA. V lost 3 bases and J 2 bases, leaving 5 bases between the germline ends. There are 13 residues in the CDR3.

The sample holds many counts of this clonotype. A much larger clone lies one base from this, so it may be a read error. The chain recombines TRBV2 with TRBJ1-3, with D hard to call. Trimming cost V 6 bases and J 2 bases, with 20 bases left between them. The CDR3 covers 17 residues. The germline CDR1 and CDR2 sequences are SNHLY and FYNNEI. CDR3 nucleotide sequence: TGTGCCAGCAGGGATGGGTGGCAGCAAAGCCCTGGAAACACCATATATTTT. Translation: CASRDGWQQSPGNTIYF.

The rearrangement uses TRBV19 and TRBJ2-3, with 7 positions matching TRBD1. The CDR3 sequence is 20 residues long. The junction had 19 bases not matched to a gene; V was cut back by 2 bases and J by 2 bases. Germline values: CDR1 LNHDA, CDR2 SQIVND (reference sequence). The DNA of the CDR3 is TGTGCCAGTAGTATATTACTGGGACAGAGATACGAGCAGTACACAGATACGCAGTATTTT. As protein: CASSILLGQRYEQYTDTQYF.

J is TRBJ1-2 and V is TRBV7-9, with no clear D. The CDR3 extends over 16 amino acids. Trimming took off 3 bases at V and 5 bases at J, with 19 bases between the two ends. Germline loops: CDR1 SEHNR, CDR2 FQNEAQ (reference sequence). As DNA, the CDR3 is TGTGCCAGCAGCTTGAAGACCACAGATACGCAGTATGGCTACACCTTC. Translating gives CASSLKTTDTQYGYTF.

This clonotype has at least ten counts. Since a much larger clone is just one base distant, this may be a read error. The rearrangement uses TRBV20-1 and TRBJ2-7; D remains ambiguous. This CDR3 is 14 amino acids long. Germline loops: CDR1 DFQATT, CDR2 SNEGSKA (reference sequence). Written as DNA, the CDR3 is TGCAGTGCCCCAAGAAATACGAGCTCCTCCGAGCAGTACTTC. Residues: CSAPRNTSSSEQYF.

The rearrangement uses TRBV6-5 and TRBJ1-6; 8 bases are a match to TRBD1. Germline V CDR1 and CDR2: MNHEY, SVGAGI. Losses at the gene ends were 5 bases for V and 17 bases for J; bases not matched to a gene: 20. This CDR3 has 16 residues. The CDR3 is CASSHGGQGKGYTFHF. In DNA, the CDR3 is TGTGCCAGCAGTCACGGTGGACAGGGAAAAGGCTACACCTTCCACTTT.

This clonotype was detected many times. This chain joins TRBV7-3 and TRBJ2-2; no clear D. The CDR3 contains 14 residues. V shed 0 bases and J shed 3 bases, with 5 bases lying between them. The germline CDR1 and CDR2 sequences are SGHTA and FQGTGA. For the CDR3, the DNA is TGTGCCAGCAGCTTAACGAAACACACCGGGGAGCTGTTTTTT. Residues: CASSLTKHTGELFF.

Of note for this clonotype: The DNA is left out, because the CDR3 cannot be placed on it with certainty; the CDR3 is given as TCRdb lists it. This CDR3 is CASSDSRGLPSTEAFFGYTF. The chain links TRBV6-4 to TRBJ1-2. The length of the CDR3 is 20 amino acids, counting both ends. CDR1 is MRHNA and CDR2 is SNTAGT in the germline V gene.

As concerns this clonotype: Sequence at one end of the junction differs from germline and may be a read error. The chain combines TRBV6-1 with TRBJ2-3, with TRBD1 identical over 11 bases. This CDR3 is built from 15 residues. Germline CDR1 and CDR2: MNHNS and SASEGT. The CDR3 bases are TGTGCCAGCACCTGGGACAGGGGGGGTGCAGATACGCAGTACTTT. This codes for CASTWDRGGADTQYF.

This clonotype was counted a few times. This rearrangement joins TRBV7-6 to TRBJ1-1; the match to TRBD1 covers 7 bases. V was clipped by 5 bases and J by 1 base; unmatched bases: 13. The CDR3 contains 17 residues. The germline V gene has CDR1 SGHVS and CDR2 FNYEAQ. This chain's CDR3 is CASSPRQGLVENTEAFF. In DNA, the CDR3 is TGTGCCAGCAGCCCCAGACAGGGATTAGTAGAGAACACTGAAGCTTTCTTT.

This clonotype was found once. A read error may produce the germline difference seen at one junction end. This chain connects TRBV3-1 to TRBJ2-7, with TRBD2 as a possible D gene (6 bases). There are 15 residues in the CDR3. CDR1 is LGHDT, CDR2 YNNKEL, per germline (reference sequence). Here the CDR3 DNA reads TGCGCCAGCAGCCGAGTTGCTAGCGCACCCTACGAGCAGTACTTC. Its translation is CASSRVASAPYEQYF.

The table lists this clonotype with many counts. The J gene is TRBJ1-5, the V gene TRBV20-1; 7 nucleotides agree with TRBD1. The germline V gene has CDR1 DFQATT and CDR2 SNEGSKA (reference sequence). Trimming cost V 5 bases and J 4 bases; bases outside gene matches: 11. This CDR3 has 15 residues. The CDR3 DNA is TGCAGTGCTCTCCCCCCGGGACAGAAGAATCAGCCCCAGCATTTT. Translation: CSALPPGQKNQPQHF.

The sample holds a few counts of this clonotype. It is likely a read error, because the conserved phenylalanine at the end of the CDR3 is missing. The DNA is omitted, as the CDR3 cannot be located on it reliably, and the CDR3 follows TCRdb's listing. The gene calls are TRBV7-9 and TRBJ1-4. Germline loops: CDR1 SEHNR, CDR2 FQNEAQ (reference sequence). Termini included, the CDR3 measures 10 amino acids. The CDR3 protein is CASSLLAGGL.

There are many counts of this clonotype. This could be a read error, since a much larger clone is one nucleotide away. The chain links TRBV20-1 to TRBJ2-1, with D possibly called TRBD1 or TRBD2 (5 bases each). This CDR3 is built from 14 residues. Germline assignment: CDR1 DFQATT and CDR2 SNEGSKA (reference sequence). Trimming took 4 bases from V and 9 from J, leaving 19 bases between them. CDR3 amino acids: CSAIRDLGTTEQFF. DNA of the CDR3: TGCAGTGCTATACGGGACCTAGGCACCACTGAGCAGTTCTTC.

This clonotype was seen ten or more times. V and J are TRBV29-1 and TRBJ2-1, with 11 bases aligning to TRBD1. V lost 3 bases to trimming and J lost 6 bases; unmatched junction nucleotides: 4. The length of the CDR3 is 14 residues. Per germline, CDR1 SQVTM and CDR2 ANQGSEA. The CDR3 DNA reads TGCAGCGTTGAGGGGGACAGGGGGACCAATGAGCAGTTCTTC. Protein: CSVEGDRGTNEQFF.

Many counts were recorded for this clonotype. V usage is TRBV10-3 and J usage is TRBJ2-3, with D perhaps assigned TRBD1 or TRBD2 (5 bases each). The CDR3 is made up of 16 amino acids. Trimming took 6 bases from V and 4 from J, leaving 20 bases between them. Germline CDR1 reads ENHRY; CDR2 reads SYGVKD. CDR3 sequence (DNA): TGTGCCATCAGCGGGGACCAGAGAAACCGACCAGATACGCAGTATTTT. It translates to CAISGDQRNRPDTQYF.

This clonotype was counted many times. This may be a read error: a much more frequent sequence differs by one nucleotide. The chain has TRBV7-9 and TRBJ2-5, with 8 bases matching TRBD2. CDR3 length: 15 amino acids. From germline, CDR1 is SEHNR and CDR2 FQNEAQ (reference sequence). DNA of the CDR3: TGTGCCAGCAGTAATAGCGGGATCAGGCAAGAGACCCAGCACTTC. Translation: CASSNSGIRQETQHF.